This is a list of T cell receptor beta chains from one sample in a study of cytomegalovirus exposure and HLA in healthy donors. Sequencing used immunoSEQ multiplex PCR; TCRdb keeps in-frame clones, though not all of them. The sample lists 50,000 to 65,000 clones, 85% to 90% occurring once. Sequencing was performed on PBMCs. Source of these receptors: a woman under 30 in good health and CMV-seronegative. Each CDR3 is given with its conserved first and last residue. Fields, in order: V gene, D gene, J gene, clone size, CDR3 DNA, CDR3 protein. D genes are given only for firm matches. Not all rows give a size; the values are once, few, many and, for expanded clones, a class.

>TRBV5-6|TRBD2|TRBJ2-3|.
TGTGCCAGCAGCTTCGGACTAGCAGACCGGGATACGCAGTATTTT
CASSFGLADRDTQYF
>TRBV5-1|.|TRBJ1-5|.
TGCGCCAGCAGCTTGAGCGGGGGCCCCAGTCAGCCCCAGCATTTT
CASSLSGGPSQPQHF
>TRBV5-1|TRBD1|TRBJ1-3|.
TGCGCCAGCAGCTTGGGGGACAGCCTCCAAGGATTCTCTGGAAACACCATATATTTT
CASSLGDSLQGFSGNTIYF
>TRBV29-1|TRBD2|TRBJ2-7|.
TGCAGCGTTGTCGGACTAGCGGGAGCCTACGAGCAGTACTTC
CSVVGLAGAYEQYF
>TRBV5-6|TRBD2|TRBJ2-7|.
TGTGCCAGCAGCCGTTGGACTAGCGGGCTCAACTCCTACGAGCAGTACTTC
CASSRWTSGLNSYEQYF
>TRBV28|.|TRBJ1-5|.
TGTGCCAGCACCACAGGATATCAGCCCCAGCATTTT
CASTTGYQPQHF
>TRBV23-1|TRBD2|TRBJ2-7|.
TGCGCCAGCGCTATCCCGGGCCCGGGGACTAGCGGGAGCTGCGAGCAGTACTTC
CASAIPGPGTSGSCEQYF
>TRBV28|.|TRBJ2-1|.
TGTGCCAGCAGGTACATGGGTGACTACTCCTACAATGAGCAGTTCTTC
CASRYMGDYSYNEQFF
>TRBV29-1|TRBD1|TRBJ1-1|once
TGCAGCGTTGAAGACACAGGGGCGGGTACTGAAGCTTTCTTT
CSVEDTGAGTEAFF
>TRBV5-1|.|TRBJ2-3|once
TGCGCCAGCAGCTCCAATGGACAGACAGATACGCAGTATTTT
CASSSNGQTDTQYF
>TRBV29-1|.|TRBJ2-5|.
TGCAGCGCTAGGAGCTCGAAAGAGACCCAGTACTTC
CSARSSKETQYF
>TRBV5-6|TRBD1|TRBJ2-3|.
TGTGCCAGCAGCTCTACAGGGGGGTTCGGGGGCCGCACAGATACGCAGTATTTT
CASSSTGGFGGRTDTQYF
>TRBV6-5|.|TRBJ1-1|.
TGTGCCAGCAGTCTACAGCAGAACACTGAAGCTTTCTTT
CASSLQQNTEAFF
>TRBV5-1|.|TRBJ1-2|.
TGCGCCAGCAGCTTATTGGGGGCTCGAGGCTACACCTTC
CASSLLGARGYTF
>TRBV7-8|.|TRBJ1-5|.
TGTGCCAGCAGCTCGGACGGACTTAGCAATCAGCCCCAGCATTTT
CASSSDGLSNQPQHF
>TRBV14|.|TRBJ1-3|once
TGTGCCAGCAGCCCGACCCAGGGGCCAAACACCATATATTTT
CASSPTQGPNTIYF
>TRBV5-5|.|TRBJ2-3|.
TGTGCCAGCAGGTCCCTGGGGCAAGATACGCAGTATTTT
CASRSLGQDTQYF
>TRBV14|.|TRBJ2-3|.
TGTGCCAGCGGATCAAGCGGGACAACTAATACGCAGTATTTT
CASGSSGTTNTQYF
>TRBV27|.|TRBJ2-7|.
TGTGCCAGCAGTTTCAGTGCCCCCTACGAGCAGTACTTC
CASSFSAPYEQYF
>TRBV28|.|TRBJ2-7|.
TGTGCCAGCAGTTCCTCCAAAGGGGCGTCCTACGAGCAGTACTTC
CASSSSKGASYEQYF
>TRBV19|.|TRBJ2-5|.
TGTGCCAGTAGTATAGACAGGGCCCAAGAGACCCAGTACTTC
CASSIDRAQETQYF
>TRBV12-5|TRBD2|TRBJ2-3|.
TGTGCTAGTGGTTTGGGGCGGGGGGCGATCACAGATACGCAGTATTTT
CASGLGRGAITDTQYF
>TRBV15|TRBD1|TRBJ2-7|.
TGTGCCACCAGCAGAACACCGACAGGGCGGGACGAGCAGTACTTC
CATSRTPTGRDEQYF
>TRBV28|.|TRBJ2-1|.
TGTGCCAGCAGTAGGCCCCGGAGGGGCCGATGGGAGCAGTTCTTC
CASSRPRRGRWEQFF
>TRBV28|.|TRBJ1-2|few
TGTGCCAGCACCTCTGTAAACTATGGCTACACCTTC
CASTSVNYGYTF
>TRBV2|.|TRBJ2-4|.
TGTGCCAGCAGCTACCTAGGCAAAAACATTCAGTACTTC
CASSYLGKNIQYF
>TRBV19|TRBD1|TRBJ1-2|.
TGTGCCAGTAGTCCCCCCGGACAGGGGGATGGCTACACCTTC
CASSPPGQGDGYTF
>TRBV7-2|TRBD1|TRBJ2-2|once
TGTGCCAGCAGCGCCGACAGGGGGATCGGGGAGCTGTTTTTT
CASSADRGIGELFF
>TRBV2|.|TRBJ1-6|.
TGTGCCAGCAGTGAAGTGGCAGGGAATTCACCCCTCCACTTT
CASSEVAGNSPLHF
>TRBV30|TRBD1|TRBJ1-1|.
TGTGCCTGGGGACAGGCGAACACTGAAGCTTTCTTT
CAWGQANTEAFF
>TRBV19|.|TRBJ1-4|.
TGTGCCAGTAGTCGCCAGGGCACACCAAATGAAAAACTGTTTTTT
CASSRQGTPNEKLFF
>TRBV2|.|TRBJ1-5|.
TGTGCCAGCAGTGGGGCCGCGGGGGGTCAGCCCCAGCATTTT
CASSGAAGGQPQHF
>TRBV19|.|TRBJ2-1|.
TGTGCCAGTAGTATGACCAGGAAACCCTCCCCTCGGAATGAGCAGTTCTTC
CASSMTRKPSPRNEQFF
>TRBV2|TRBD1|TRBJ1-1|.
TGTGCCAGCAGTGGACAGGGGGGCCGCGGCACTGAAGCTTTCTTT
CASSGQGGRGTEAFF
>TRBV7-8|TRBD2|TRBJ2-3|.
TGTGCCAGCAGCCCTTTTTGGGCTAGCGGGGGGCGCTCAGATACGCAGTATTTT
CASSPFWASGGRSDTQYF
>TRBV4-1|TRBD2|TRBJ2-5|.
TGCGCCAGCAGCCAGGCCCCTAGCGGGAGAGGTTCGGAGACCCAGTACTTC
CASSQAPSGRGSETQYF
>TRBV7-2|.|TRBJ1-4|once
TGTGCCAGCAGCCAAATACCAGGGTTCTATGAAAAACTGTTTTTT
CASSQIPGFYEKLFF
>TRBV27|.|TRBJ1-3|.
TGTGCCAGCAGCCCGGGGGGGAACACCATATATTTT
CASSPGGNTIYF
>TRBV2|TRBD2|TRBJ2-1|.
TGTGCCAGCAGGGGAGGATATCCGCTAGCGGGAGGAGGCAATGAGCAGTTCTTC
CASRGGYPLAGGGNEQFF
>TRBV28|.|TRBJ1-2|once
TGTGCCAGCAGTTTTTCCAGGGATTTATATGGCTACACCTTC
CASSFSRDLYGYTF
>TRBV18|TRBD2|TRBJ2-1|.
TGTGCCAGCTCACCACCCGGCGGGAGGAACCATGAACAGTTCTTC
CASSPPGGRNHEQFF
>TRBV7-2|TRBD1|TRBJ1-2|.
TGTGCCAGCAGGGCCAACCCCGGAGGGGGCGGTGGCTACACCTTC
CASRANPGGGGGYTF
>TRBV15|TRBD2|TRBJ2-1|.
TGTGCCACCCGCGGGGGGGCCCCCAGTGAGCAGTTCTTC
CATRGGAPSEQFF
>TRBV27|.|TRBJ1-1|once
TGTGCCAGCAGTTTATCGACCAGCGATGAAGCTTTCTTT
CASSLSTSDEAFF
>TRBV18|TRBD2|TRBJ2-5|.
TGTGCCAGCTCACCATCGGGGCTAGCGGGGGAGACCCAGTACTTC
CASSPSGLAGETQYF
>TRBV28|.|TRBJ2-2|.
TGTGCCAGCAGTTTAGTAGACAGAGACACCGGGGAGCTGTTTTTT
CASSLVDRDTGELFF
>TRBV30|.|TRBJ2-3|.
TGTGCCTGGAGTTTGGGGCTCAACACAGATACGCAGTATTTT
CAWSLGLNTDTQYF
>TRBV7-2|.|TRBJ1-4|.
TGTGCCAGCAGCTTTAGGAGAGCTAATGAAAAACTGTTTTTT
CASSFRRANEKLFF
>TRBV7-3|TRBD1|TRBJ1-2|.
TGTGCCAGCAGCTTTGCAGGGGGCGATGGCTACACCTTC
CASSFAGGDGYTF
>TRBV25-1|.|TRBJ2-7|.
TGTGCCAGCAGTGAACAGGGTTTTTACGAGCAGTACTTC
CASSEQGFYEQYF
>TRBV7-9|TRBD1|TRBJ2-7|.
TGTGCCAGCAGCTTCTACCAGGGGGCCCTGGGTGAGCAGTACTTC
CASSFYQGALGEQYF
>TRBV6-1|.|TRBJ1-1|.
TGTGCCAGCAGCGCCCCCCAACAAGTTACTGAAGCTTTCTTT
CASSAPQQVTEAFF
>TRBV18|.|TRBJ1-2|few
TGTGCCAGCTCACCACCGGGCAGGGACAAAGATGGCTACACCTTC
CASSPPGRDKDGYTF
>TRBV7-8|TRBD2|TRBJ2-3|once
TGTGCCAGCAGCACTCGGACTAGCGGGGGGTCGGGCACAGATACGCAGTATTTT
CASSTRTSGGSGTDTQYF
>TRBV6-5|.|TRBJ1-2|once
TGTGCCAGCAGTTATTGCGGGGCCCCGGGGTACTATGGCTACACCTTC
CASSYCGAPGYYGYTF
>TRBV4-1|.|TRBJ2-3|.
TGCGCCAGCAGCCAAGAAAAGTACCAAGCAGCGGCTACGCAGTATTTT
CASSQEKYQAAATQYF
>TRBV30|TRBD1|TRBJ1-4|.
TGTGCCTGGAGTAGGGACAGGGGGGAAAAACTGTTTTTT
CAWSRDRGEKLFF
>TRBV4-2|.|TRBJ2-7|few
TGTGCCAGCAGCCAAGATAGCGGACGATTCTACGAGCAGTACTTC
CASSQDSGRFYEQYF
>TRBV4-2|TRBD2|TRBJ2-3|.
TGTGCCAGCAGCCAAGCGACTAGCGGAGATACGCAGTATTTT
CASSQATSGDTQYF
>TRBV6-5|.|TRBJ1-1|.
TGTGCCAGCAGTTACGGCAGGAACACTGAAGCTTTCTTT
CASSYGRNTEAFF